A single sample gave rise to the 3 T cell receptor beta chains below, sequenced in a study of spatial heterogeneity in lung cancer. A single record per CDR3 protein comes from TCRdb applying MiXCR to the 5' RACE reads. Here the sample spans some 7,500 distinct CDR3 sequences, 6.5% to 9.5% being singletons. Documented time point: sample taken at primary tumor resection. Whole RNA, which was extracted from tumor, nontumor lung tissue or frozen PBMC, was sequenced without any cell sorting. The sample consisted of PBMCs, taken at surgery. These receptors originate from a male donor with early-stage non-small cell lung cancer.

This clonotype was picked up a small number of times. With the library built for alpha chains, this beta chain is off target and its frequency is not meaningful. The J gene is TRBJ2-2, the V gene TRBV27; 7 nucleotides match TRBD1. This CDR3 is built from 18 residues. Germline CDR1 is MNHEY and CDR2 is SMNVEV (reference sequence). V lost 2 bases and J lost 6; bases outside the gene matches: 15. This chain's CDR3 is CASSLGARGQFTPGELFF. In DNA, the CDR3 is TGTGCCAGCAGTTTAGGAGCAAGGGGGCAGTTCACACCCGGGGAGCTGTTTTTT.

The sample holds many counts of this clonotype. The size of this beta chain means little, since it is a stray read in a library made for alpha chains. The CDR3: CASSVTPNTGELFF. The CDR3 nucleotides read TGTGCCAGCAGCGTGACGCCGAACACCGGGGAGCTGTTTTTT. V and J are TRBV9 and TRBJ2-2; D is unclear. The CDR3 runs to 14 residues. Germline assignment: CDR1 SGDLS and CDR2 YYNGEE. The V end was cut by 2 bases, the J end by 0 bases, with 5 bases between.

The table lists this clonotype with many counts. With the library built for alpha chains, this beta chain is off target and its frequency is not meaningful. The chain has TRBV20-1 and TRBJ1-1; 10 nucleotides match TRBD1. Germline-derived CDR1 and CDR2 are DFQATT and SNEGSKA (reference sequence). CDR3 length: 15 residues. V lost 1 base to trimming and J lost 1 base; unmatched junction nucleotides: 3. The CDR3 region has the DNA TGCAGTGCTAGAGGGACAGGGGGTCAGAACACTGAAGCTTTCTTT. Translated, it gives CSARGTGGQNTEAFF.